The entry below gives a single T cell receptor (beta chain) sequence along with its context. The sample comes from a study of T cell changes during pregnancy in multiple sclerosis. Generated by immunoSEQ multiplex PCR, the TCRdb table keeps only in-frame clones and is missing some. This table holds 60,000 to 95,000 clones, about 89% found once. The CDR3 is 13 amino acids. Trimming removed 6 bases at V and 5 bases at J, with 13 bases between. CDR1 is SGHTA and CDR2 is FQGNSA in the germline V gene. V and J are TRBV7-2 and TRBJ1-1; D not resolved. This receptor was obtained from a female donor with multiple sclerosis, enrolled in a pregnancy study. The starting material was CD4+ T cells from peripheral blood mononuclear cells, obtained before pregnancy. CDR3 loop: CASRGVGTTEAFF. CDR3 DNA sequence: TGTGCCAGCAGGGGAGTTGGCACGACTGAAGCTTTCTTT.